The clone carrying this T cell receptor (beta chain) was detected ten times or more. Its target is not known. The CDR3 length is 15 residues. The V gene end was trimmed by 8 bases and the J gene end by 7 bases; junction bases not matched to a gene: 13. Per germline, CDR1 MNHNS and CDR2 SASEGT. The sample is drawn from a study of cytomegalovirus exposure and HLA in healthy donors. Whole-study findings and limits: Donor immune exposure was known only as CMV serostatus. Some V segments, TRBV6-2 and TRBV6-3 among them, were indistinguishable and were therefore excluded.

Both 60 Vbeta primers and 13 Jbeta primers went into the PCR. Assay: immunoSEQ multiplex PCR; the TCRdb copy retains only in-frame clones and omits some. The data contain about 130,000 clones, about 10% of them singletons. The sample taken for sequencing was PBMCs. The chain joins TRBV6-1 to TRBJ1-1; 10 bases agree with TRBD1. The receptor was isolated from a woman aged 18-30 years in good health and CMV-seropositive. The CDR3 sequence is CASGGFGQGVNEAFF. CDR3 in DNA: TGTGCCAGCGGGGGGTTCGGACAGGGGGTCAATGAAGCTTTCTTT.